The 9 T cell receptor beta chains below were found in one sample sequenced in a study of neoadjuvant anti-PD-1 for oral cavity cancer listed by TCRdb under 2021. The library was generated by the immunoSEQ multiplex PCR assay. The table comes from immuneACCESS by way of TCRdb, which keeps in-frame sequences with V and J called. Part of the clones is missing from these tables; in studies checked, under half for an unresolved V gene and the rest for unknown reasons. Within this sample are some 15,000 clones, with approximately 73% of them counted one time only. The biggest ten clones account for over 2.5% of the sample. Reading the label with the study, this specimen's time point is: after neoadjuvant nivolumab, at surgical resection. The starting material was PBMCs, obtained after nivolumab (anti-PD-1) treatment. Receptors originate from a person aged 35-79 years with oral cavity squamous cell carcinoma.

The rearrangement joins TRBV2 to TRBJ1-3; perhaps TRBD1 as D (6 bases). CDR1 is SNHLY and CDR2 is FYNNEI in the germline V gene. This CDR3 has 13 amino acids. V was pared by 8 bases and J by 8 bases, with 16 bases between. CDR3 DNA: TGTGCCAGCCTTTACCAGGGGCGGGACACCATATATTTT. It specifies CASLYQGRDTIYF.

The count of this clone is one. The chain joins TRBV27 to TRBJ2-7; possibly TRBD2 for D (5 bases). Germline CDR1 MNHEY, CDR2 SMNVEV (reference sequence). Trimming left V 7 bases short and J 5 bases short, with 21 bases between. This CDR3 has 15 amino acids. The CDR3 bases are TGTGCCAGCACTCCCCTCGGGAAGCCTGACAACGAGCAGTACTTC. This sequence encodes CASTPLGKPDNEQYF.

This clone was counted a few times. The chain recombines TRBV11-2 with TRBJ2-3; TRBD1 is a possible D gene (5 bases). V lost 5 bases to trimming and J lost 1 base, with 7 bases between them. The V gene's germline CDR1 is SGHAT and CDR2 FQNNGV. The length of the CDR3 is 13 residues. Here the CDR3 reads CASSLGGTDTQYF. The CDR3 coding sequence is TGTGCCAGCAGCCTAGGGGGCACAGATACGCAGTATTTT.

This clone was observed a handful of times. The gene calls are TRBV2 and TRBJ1-5, with D perhaps TRBD1 (5 bases). This CDR3 region has 12 residues. V lost 2 bases, J lost 9 bases, and 8 bases lay in between. Germline CDR1 and CDR2: SNHLY and FYNNEI. The CDR3 sequence: CASSEQGPPQHF. The CDR3 DNA reads TGTGCCAGCAGTGAACAGGGCCCGCCCCAGCATTTT.

The J gene is TRBJ2-5, the V gene TRBV28, with D perhaps matching TRBD2 (5 bases). V was shortened by 3 bases and J by 4 bases, with 15 bases between the two germline ends. This CDR3 contains 15 residues. CDR1 is MDHEN, CDR2 SYDVKM, per germline. The CDR3 DNA follows: TGTGCCAGCAGTTTCGGAGGCGGATCAGCAGAGACCCAGTACTTC. This codes for CASSFGGGSAETQYF.

The chain uses TRBV27 and TRBJ2-1; 9 bases map to TRBD1. V shed 6 bases, J shed 2 bases, and the junction held 5 bases outside the gene matches. Germline CDR1 is MNHEY and CDR2 is SMNVEV (reference sequence). The CDR3 spans 15 residues. CDR3 nucleotide sequence: TGTGCCAGCAGGCCGGGACAGGGAACCTACAATGAGCAGTTCTTC. This translates into CASRPGQGTYNEQFF.

The rearrangement joins TRBV28 to TRBJ1-5; 7 nucleotides line up with TRBD1. This CDR3 has 17 residues. Trimming cost V 5 bases and J 0 bases; bases outside gene matches: 10. CDR1 and CDR2 (germline): MDHEN, SYDVKM. This CDR3 reads CASSRQGGGYSNQPQHF. In DNA form, the CDR3 reads TGTGCCAGCAGTCGACAGGGAGGGGGATATAGCAATCAGCCCCAGCATTTT.

There are a few counts of this clone. The rearrangement uses TRBV2 and TRBJ2-1; maybe TRBD1 (6 bases). Trimming left V 7 bases short and J 7 bases short, with 17 bases between. The germline CDR1 and CDR2 sequences are SNHLY and FYNNEI. The CDR3 covers 14 residues. The CDR3 DNA is TGTGCCAGCATACCCGAGGGGGATTTGAATGAGCAGTTCTTC. Its translation is CASIPEGDLNEQFF.

This chain joins TRBV4-1 and TRBJ2-6; D is uncertain. Germline assignment: CDR1 MGHRA and CDR2 YSYEKL. CDR3 size: 16 residues. With 0 bases removed from V and 1 base from J, the gap between germline ends came to 7 bases. In DNA, the CDR3 is TGCGCCAGCAGCCAAGATTTAATGTCTGGGGCCAACGTCCTGACTTTC. Translated: CASSQDLMSGANVLTF.